The 23 T cell receptor beta chains in this list originate from one sample, sequenced in a study of cytomegalovirus exposure and HLA in healthy donors. Measured with immunoSEQ multiplex PCR; TCRdb has only the in-frame clones, and not every one. The sample includes about 60,000 clones, approximately 95% of them seen just once. Sequenced: PBMCs. Receptors were obtained from a woman between 18 and 29 years old in good health and CMV-seronegative.

This chain uses TRBV27 with TRBJ1-2; D is undetermined. Germline CDR1 MNHEY, CDR2 SMNVEV (reference sequence). The CDR3 covers 16 residues. With 8 bases removed from V and 2 bases from J, the gap between germline ends came to 21 bases. CDR3 nucleotide sequence: TGTGCCAGCTGGGAGGCCTTATCCTCCTCCAACTATGGCTACACCTTC. This encodes CASWEALSSSNYGYTF.

The chain combines TRBV19 with TRBJ1-3, with D uncertain. CDR1 and CDR2 (germline): LNHDA, SQIVND (reference sequence). The germline V and J ends were trimmed by 11 bases and 0 bases, with 14 bases remaining between them. There are 14 residues in the CDR3. CDR3 in DNA: TGTGCCTCCAAAAACAGTGCCTCTGGAAACACCATATATTTT. Translated, it gives CASKNSASGNTIYF.

The chain couples TRBV2 to TRBJ1-1; D might be TRBD1 (6 bases). Germline V gene lookup returns CDR1 SNHLY and CDR2 FYNNEI. CDR3 length: 12 residues. The ends were cut back, 6 bases at V and 2 bases at J, with 7 bases in the middle. This CDR3 is CASRDSNTEAFF. CDR3 nucleotide sequence: TGTGCCAGCAGGGACAGTAACACTGAAGCTTTCTTT.

The chain couples TRBV19 to TRBJ2-5, with 13 bases lining up with TRBD2. This CDR3 has 18 residues. Germline lookup yields CDR1 LNHDA and CDR2 SQIVND (reference sequence). Trimming at V came to 3 bases and at J to 2 bases, leaving 9 bases not matched to a gene. CDR3 DNA: TGTGCCAGTAGTATTGCTTCCCAACTAGCGGGAGGGCAAGAGACCCAGTACTTC. Protein: CASSIASQLAGGQETQYF.

The rearrangement uses TRBV4-1 and TRBJ2-2; D is undetermined. Per germline, CDR1 MGHRA and CDR2 YSYEKL. Trimming cost V 3 bases and J 5 bases, with 7 bases left between them. The CDR3 extends over 13 amino acids. The CDR3 sequence: CASSQERTGELFF. Written as DNA, the CDR3 is TGCGCCAGCAGCCAGGAGAGGACCGGGGAGCTGTTTTTT.

The rearrangement joins TRBV7-2 to TRBJ2-3; 10 bases line up with TRBD2. The CDR3 runs 16 residues. Germline V gene lookup returns CDR1 SGHTA and CDR2 FQGNSA. V lost 2 bases and J lost 4; bases outside the gene matches: 6. The CDR3 nucleotides read TGTGCCAGCAGCTTAAGCGGGGGGGCGGGTCCAGATACGCAGTATTTT. The encoded protein is CASSLSGGAGPDTQYF.

The chain has TRBV7-8 and TRBJ2-1, with a possible D match to TRBD2 (5 bases). The CDR3 is made up of 13 amino acids. V was clipped by 8 bases and J by 8 bases, with 16 bases between them. Germline CDR1 and CDR2: SGHVS and FQNEAQ. Here the CDR3 reads CASGLSRIDEQFF. CDR3 nucleotide sequence: TGTGCCAGCGGACTTTCAAGGATTGATGAGCAGTTCTTC.

This chain connects TRBV5-4 to TRBJ2-2; TRBD2 matches 10 bases. The CDR3 is 16 amino acids. J gave up 3 bases and V 5 bases, and 7 bases lay outside the gene matches. Germline CDR1 and CDR2: SGHNT and YYREEE (reference sequence). For the CDR3, the DNA is TGTGCCAGCAGACCTAATAGCGGGGGGTACACCGGGGAGCTGTTTTTT. This translates into CASRPNSGGYTGELFF.

This clone has a handful of counts. The rearrangement uses TRBV2 and TRBJ1-1, with unresolved D. CDR1 and CDR2 (germline): SNHLY, FYNNEI. The CDR3 is 11 residues long. V was trimmed by 6 bases and J by 6 bases, leaving 8 bases between them. Here the CDR3 DNA reads TGTGCCAGCAGGGAGGGCGCTGAAGCTTTCTTT. As protein: CASREGAEAFF.

The chain carries TRBV9 and TRBJ2-7, with 12 bases aligning to TRBD2. The germline V gene encodes CDR1 SGDLS and CDR2 YYNGEE. This CDR3 is built from 16 residues. V gave up 4 bases and J gave up 6 bases; unmatched junction bases: 11. The CDR3 sequence: CASSSGLAGLSGEQYV. As DNA, the CDR3 is TGTGCCAGCAGCTCCGGACTAGCGGGATTGTCCGGCGAGCAGTACGTC.

The chain combines TRBV6-5 with TRBJ1-3; D ambiguous. Germline V gives CDR1 MNHEY, CDR2 SVGAGI. V was shortened by 6 bases and J by 4 bases, with 13 bases between the two germline ends. The length of the CDR3 is 14 residues. The CDR3 reads CASSSQTLGNTIYF. DNA of the CDR3: TGTGCCAGCAGCTCCCAGACACTCGGAAACACCATATATTTT.

J is TRBJ2-1 and V is TRBV6-6, with 7 bases aligning to TRBD1. CDR1 and CDR2 from the germline V gene are MNHNY and SVGAGI (reference sequence). V shed 9 bases and J 3 bases; nucleotides not matched to a gene: 5. CDR3 length equals 13 residues. Written as DNA, the CDR3 is TGTGCCAGTCTGAGGGACAGCTACAATGAGCAGTTCTTC. It specifies CASLRDSYNEQFF.

In its sample, this clone was seen once. The V call is TRBV6-6, the J call TRBJ2-1, with TRBD2 as a possible D gene (7 bases). V gave up 0 bases and J gave up 9 bases, with 12 bases separating them. Germline V gives CDR1 MNHNY, CDR2 SVGAGI (reference sequence). The CDR3 covers 14 residues. The CDR3, as DNA: TGTGCCAGCAGTTACTCGTGGGGAGGGGGTGAGCAGTTCTTC. It encodes CASSYSWGGGEQFF.

J is TRBJ1-3 and V is TRBV15; 9 bases line up with TRBD1. The J segment lost 5 bases and the V segment lost 5 bases, leaving 4 bases of the junction unmatched. The V gene's germline CDR1 is LNHNV and CDR2 YYDKDF (reference sequence). The CDR3 has 14 amino acids. Written as DNA, the CDR3 is TGTGCCACCAGCCGGACAGGGGAGAGAAACACCATATATTTT. Residues: CATSRTGERNTIYF.

This sequence joins TRBV13 and TRBJ1-3; 11 positions match TRBD1. V gave up 7 bases and J gave up 4 bases; unmatched junction bases: 9. The CDR3 is made up of 16 amino acids. CDR1 PRHDT and CDR2 FYEKMQ come from the germline V gene (reference sequence). The DNA of the CDR3 is TGTGCCAGCAACCTGGACAGGGGGCCGATAGGAAACACCATATATTTT. Amino acids: CASNLDRGPIGNTIYF.

V is TRBV4-1 and J is TRBJ2-5, with 12 bases lining up with TRBD2. With 0 bases clipped from V and 7 bases from J, the junction kept 6 bases outside the gene matches. This CDR3 is built from 16 residues. CDR1 is MGHRA, CDR2 YSYEKL, per germline. This chain's CDR3 is CASSQDLAGGPRTQYF. In DNA form, the CDR3 reads TGCGCCAGCAGCCAAGACCTAGCGGGGGGGCCACGGACCCAGTACTTC.

CDR3 sequence: CASRLQGDQPQHF. As DNA, the CDR3 is TGTGCCAGCAGGCTCCAGGGGGATCAGCCCCAGCATTTT. This chain connects TRBV2 to TRBJ1-5; 7 bases fit TRBD1. CDR3 length: 13 residues. Trimming at V came to 6 bases and at J to 5 bases, leaving 4 bases not matched to a gene. Germline V gene lookup returns CDR1 SNHLY and CDR2 FYNNEI.

The gene calls are TRBV9 and TRBJ2-1, with 10 bases that match TRBD1. The CDR3 loop spans 15 amino acids. Germline V gene data show CDR1 as SGDLS and CDR2 as YYNGEE. Trimming at V came to 0 bases and at J to 7 bases, leaving 4 bases not matched to a gene. The CDR3 is CASSVARTGGNEQFF. The CDR3, as DNA: TGTGCCAGCAGCGTAGCCCGGACAGGGGGTAATGAGCAGTTCTTC. The full variable domain, its missing parts supplied by reference TRBV9 and TRBJ2-1, is DSGVTQTPKHLITATGQRVTLRCSPRSGDLSVYWYQQSLDQGLQFLIQYYNGEERAKGNILERFSAQQFPDLHSELNLSSLELGDSALYFCASSVARTGGNEQFFGPGTRLTVL.

The rearrangement joins TRBV6-1 to TRBJ1-1, with D possibly being TRBD1 (5 bases). This CDR3 spans 16 amino acids. Trimming stripped 3 bases from V and 4 bases from J, with 18 bases between. Per germline, CDR1 MNHNS and CDR2 SASEGT. CDR3 sequence (DNA): TGTGCCAGCAGTGATTTCGGGGGTCGTGGGTCCACTGAAGCTTTCTTT. It translates to CASSDFGGRGSTEAFF.

This clone has just one count. V and J are TRBV27 and TRBJ2-1, with 11 positions matching TRBD1. In germline, CDR1 is MNHEY, CDR2 SMNVEV (reference sequence). The V and J ends lost 7 bases and 5 bases, in that order; junction bases with no gene match: 10. CDR3 length: 16 residues. In DNA, the CDR3 is TGTGCCAGCAACCTAAGGGACAGGGGGATCGACAATGAGCAGTTCTTC. Amino acids: CASNLRDRGIDNEQFF.

The chain is built from TRBV2 and TRBJ1-1; 7 bases are a match to TRBD1. Per the germline V gene, CDR1 is SNHLY and CDR2 is FYNNEI. J was trimmed by 9 bases and V by 6 bases; bases with no gene match: 7. CDR3 size: 12 residues. The CDR3 protein is CASSDLTGKAFF. DNA of the CDR3: TGTGCCAGCAGCGATTTGACAGGGAAAGCTTTCTTT.

The chain employs TRBV7-2 and TRBJ1-2; weak D call: TRBD1 (5 bases). Germline loops: CDR1 SGHTA, CDR2 FQGNSA. The CDR3 is 16 residues long. The V gene lost 2 bases and the J gene lost 2 bases, with 15 bases spanning the gap. In DNA, the CDR3 is TGTGCCAGCAGCTTAATTGCGGGGCAGTTAAACTATGGCTACACCTTC. This sequence encodes CASSLIAGQLNYGYTF.

The chain carries TRBV6-1 and TRBJ2-7; the match to TRBD1 covers 7 bases. V gave up 2 bases and J gave up 1 base; unmatched junction bases: 5. Germline CDR1 is MNHNS and CDR2 is SASEGT. CDR3 length equals 15 residues. In DNA form, the CDR3 reads TGTGCCAGCAGTGAATACAGGGGTGGGTCCTACGAGCAGTACTTC. It codes for CASSEYRGGSYEQYF.